Sequencing of this T cell receptor beta chain was carried out in a study of beta chain features in type 1 diabetes. The wider study: Cells sorted and examined across all samples totaled roughly 100,000,000. Broader study findings: Naive, central memory and Treg TCRB repertoires appeared more alike in patients than in healthy donors. Moderate yet significant TCRB CDR3 shortening was seen in Type 1 diabetes patients in all four CD4+ subsets. PCR might preferentially amplify shorter templates, equally in patients and controls.

Sort purity for all populations was recorded as exceeding 98%. In germline, CDR1 is LNHNV, CDR2 YYDKDF (reference sequence). The CDR3 is 16 residues long. The V and J ends lost 8 bases and 2 bases respectively, with 16 bases between them. What was sequenced were expressed TCRB transcripts, since all of the isolated RNA had been reverse transcribed. Clones were sequenced by immunoSEQ multiplex PCR, and TCRdb holds only the in-frame ones, with some missing. Among about 250,000 clones listed, roughly a tenth were seen once. Concerning this clone: Its antigen is as yet unknown.

The sample taken for sequencing was naive CD4+ T cells from blood. This receptor was taken from a man aged 25-45 years with type 1 diabetes. The chain carries TRBV15 and TRBJ2-6; TRBD2 is a possible D gene (7 bases). CDR3 coding DNA: TGTGCCACCGCTGGGGGGGCGATCCCTGGGGCCAACGTCCTGACTTTC. Translation gives CATAGGAIPGANVLTF.